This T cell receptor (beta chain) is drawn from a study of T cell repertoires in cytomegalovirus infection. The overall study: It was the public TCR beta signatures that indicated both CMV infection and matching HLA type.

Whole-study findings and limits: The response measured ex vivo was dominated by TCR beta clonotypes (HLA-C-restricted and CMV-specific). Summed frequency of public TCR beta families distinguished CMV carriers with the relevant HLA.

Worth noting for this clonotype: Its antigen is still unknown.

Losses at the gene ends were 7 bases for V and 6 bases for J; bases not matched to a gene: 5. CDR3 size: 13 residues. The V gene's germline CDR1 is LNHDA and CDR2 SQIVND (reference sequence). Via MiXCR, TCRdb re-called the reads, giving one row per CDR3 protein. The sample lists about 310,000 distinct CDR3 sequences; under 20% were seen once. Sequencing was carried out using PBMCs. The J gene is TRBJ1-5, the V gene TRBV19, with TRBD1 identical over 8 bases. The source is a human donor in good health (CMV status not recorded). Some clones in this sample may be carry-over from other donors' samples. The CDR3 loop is CASNAGQGQPQHF. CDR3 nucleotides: TGTGCCAGTAATGCCGGACAGGGTCAGCCCCAGCATTTT.